These 22 T cell receptor beta chains originate from one sample sequenced in a study of Graves' ophthalmopathy and Graves' hyperthyroidism. From RNA, the CDR3 regions of TCR beta chains were amplified and sequenced. First-round RT-PCR used HTBI primers; second-round multiplex PCR followed. In TCRdb, the multiplex PCR reads were re-called with MiXCR into one record per CDR3 protein. The profile shows about 210,000 distinct CDR3 sequences, around 30% of them singletons. The sample consisted of peripheral blood. Receptors were obtained from a man aged 45-65 years with Graves' ophthalmopathy.

The chain links TRBV25-1 to TRBJ1-2, with D hard to call. The CDR3 is made up of 10 amino acids. V was trimmed by 4 bases and J by 8 bases, leaving 5 bases between them. CDR1 is MGHDK, CDR2 SYGVNS, per germline. CDR3: CASSAGGYTF. CDR3 nucleotide sequence: TGTGCCAGCAGTGCAGGAGGCTACACCTTC.

This clonotype was detected ten times or more. The chain uses TRBV28 and TRBJ2-7; 8 bases align to TRBD2. The CDR3 extends over 17 amino acids. The germline CDR1 and CDR2 sequences are MDHEN and SYDVKM. V gave up 5 bases and J gave up 0 bases; unmatched junction bases: 12. The CDR3 here is CASSPLGQRGSSYEQYF. DNA of the CDR3: TGTGCCAGCAGTCCCCTGGGCCAGCGGGGGAGCTCCTACGAGCAGTACTTC.

This clonotype was picked up many times. This chain links TRBV27 with TRBJ2-7, with D possibly being TRBD1 (5 bases). V lost 5 bases, J lost 5 bases, and 16 bases lay in between. CDR3 size: 14 residues. Germline V CDR1 and CDR2: MNHEY, SMNVEV (reference sequence). The CDR3 loop is CASSLFQGVDEQYF. CDR3 coding DNA: TGTGCCAGCAGTCTATTCCAGGGTGTCGACGAGCAGTACTTC.

This clonotype has only one observation. The chain has TRBV6-2 or TRBV6-3 and TRBJ2-5; tentatively, D is TRBD1 (6 bases). The germline V gene has CDR1 MNHEY and CDR2 SVGEGT. The CDR3 sequence is 14 residues long. Trimming removed 6 bases from V and 5 bases from J, with 16 bases in between. CDR3 nucleotide sequence: TGTGCCAGCAGCAACGACCAGGGGAAGGAGACCCAGTACTTC. It translates to CASSNDQGKETQYF.

In its sample, this clonotype was seen many times. This chain joins TRBV15 and TRBJ1-2; TRBD1 might be the D (5 bases). V was cut by 1 base and J by 5 bases, with 8 bases left in between. The germline V gene has CDR1 LNHNV and CDR2 YYDKDF (reference sequence). The CDR3 contains 13 residues. In DNA, the CDR3 is TGTGCCACCAGCAGAGGGGGGAGTTATGGCTACACCTTC. Its protein product is CATSRGGSYGYTF.

This chain joins TRBV6-1 and TRBJ1-5; possibly TRBD1 for D (5 bases). This CDR3 spans 15 amino acids. Germline V gene lookup returns CDR1 MNHNS and CDR2 SASEGT. Trimming took 7 bases from V and 5 from J, leaving 18 bases between them. The CDR3 nucleotides are TGTGCCAGCAAGCTGGGGCAGGGCGAAGATCAGCCCCAGCATTTT. It is translated as CASKLGQGEDQPQHF.

This clonotype was counted many times. The chain uses TRBV10-3 and TRBJ2-5; TRBD1 agrees at 10 bases. V lost 8 bases to trimming and J lost 4 bases; unmatched junction nucleotides: 7. This CDR3 spans 14 amino acids. Looked up from germline, CDR1 is ENHRY and CDR2 is SYGVKD. The CDR3 loop reads CAIRGTGDAETQYF. The CDR3 nucleotides read TGTGCCATCCGAGGGACAGGGGATGCAGAGACCCAGTACTTC.

Many counts were recorded for this clonotype. V gene TRBV29-1 combines with J gene TRBJ1-1, with a tentative D call TRBD1 (5 bases). The germline V gene has CDR1 SQVTM and CDR2 ANQGSEA. The CDR3 consists of 14 residues. The V and J ends lost 3 bases and 3 bases respectively, with 14 bases between them. The CDR3 loop reads CSVEGTGGDTEAFF. The CDR3 nucleotides are TGCAGCGTTGAGGGCACAGGCGGGGACACTGAAGCTTTCTTT.

In this sample, this clonotype turned up many times. CDR3 protein: CASGGTRDTGYTF. CDR3 in DNA: TGTGCCAGTGGGGGGACACGGGACACTGGCTACACCTTC. The chain joins TRBV9 to TRBJ1-2, with a possible D match to TRBD1 (6 bases). This CDR3 spans 13 amino acids. CDR1 is SGDLS and CDR2 is YYNGEE in the germline V gene. Trimming pared 8 bases from V and 7 bases from J, leaving 18 bases between.

This clonotype has at least ten counts. The V call is TRBV30, the J call TRBJ2-7; D is unclear. The V gene's germline CDR1 is GTSNPN and CDR2 SVGIG (reference sequence). This CDR3 is built from 12 residues. Trimming pared 3 bases from V and 5 bases from J, leaving 11 bases between. CDR3 protein: CAWRLLTDEQYF. The CDR3 bases are TGTGCCTGGAGACTCCTTACGGACGAGCAGTACTTC. The variable domain in full, with the rest retrieved from reference TRBV30 and TRBJ2-7, is SQTIHQWPATLVQPVGSPLSLECTVEGTSNPNLYWYRQAAGRGLQLLFYSVGIGQISSEVPQNLSASRPQDRQFILSSKKLLLSDSGFYLCAWRLLTDEQYFGPGTRLTVT.

This clonotype was detected ten times or more. This chain connects TRBV28 to TRBJ2-7; D is possibly TRBD2 (5 bases). V was trimmed by 11 bases and J by 2 bases, leaving 16 bases between them. CDR3 length equals 13 residues. The germline gives CDR1 MDHEN, CDR2 SYDVKM. In DNA, the CDR3 is TGTGCCTCGACGTCCGGGATGCCCTACGAGCAGTACTTC. Protein product: CASTSGMPYEQYF.

This clonotype appeared many times. V is TRBV5-1 and J is TRBJ1-6; D remains unclear. Trimming stripped 3 bases from V and 10 bases from J, with 14 bases between. CDR3 length: 14 residues. In germline, CDR1 is SGHRS, CDR2 YFSETQ. The DNA of the CDR3 is TGCGCCAGCAGCTCCGGGGTGCAGAGGTCACCCCTCCACTTT. This sequence encodes CASSSGVQRSPLHF.

This clonotype was recorded at least ten times. This chain links TRBV6-1 with TRBJ2-7, with D unresolved. The CDR3 is 13 residues long. Germline values: CDR1 MNHNS, CDR2 SASEGT. V dropped 3 bases and J dropped 7 bases, with 13 bases sitting between them. The CDR3 is CASSDGPRREQYF. The CDR3 nucleotides read TGTGCCAGCAGTGACGGTCCCCGGAGAGAGCAGTACTTC.

The table lists this clonotype with many counts. CDR3 amino acids: CASSSGDGRETQYF. The CDR3 nucleotides read TGTGCCAGCAGCTCAGGGGATGGGAGGGAGACCCAGTACTTC. The chain links TRBV7-9 to TRBJ2-5; D may correspond to TRBD1 or TRBD2 (6 bases each). This CDR3 is built from 14 residues. V was pared by 4 bases and J by 5 bases, with 14 bases between. CDR1 SEHNR and CDR2 FQNEAQ come from the germline V gene (reference sequence).

This clonotype appeared many times. The chain is built from TRBV4-1 and TRBJ2-2; 11 positions match TRBD2. Germline-derived CDR1 and CDR2 are MGHRA and YSYEKL. This CDR3 region has 20 residues. The junction had 12 bases not matched to a gene; V was cut back by 3 bases and J by 0 bases. CDR3 nucleotide sequence: TGCGCCAGCAGCCATCCCCCCCCGACTAGCGGGATAGCGAACACCGGGGAGCTGTTTTTT. Encoded protein: CASSHPPPTSGIANTGELFF.

This clonotype came up many times. This sequence joins TRBV9 and TRBJ2-4, with TRBD1 as a possible D gene (6 bases). Germline V CDR1 and CDR2: SGDLS, YYNGEE. Trimming stripped 5 bases from V and 5 bases from J, with 14 bases between. The CDR3 contains 14 residues. The CDR3: CASSPQGGENIQYF. In DNA form, the CDR3 reads TGTGCCAGCAGTCCACAGGGCGGAGAAAACATTCAGTACTTC.

The table lists this clonotype with many counts. The gene calls are TRBV28 and TRBJ2-5, with 7 bases aligning to TRBD1. The trim removed 4 bases at V and 5 bases at J, leaving 13 bases unmatched. This CDR3 comprises 16 residues. Germline values: CDR1 MDHEN, CDR2 SYDVKM. The CDR3, as DNA: TGTGCCAGCAGTTCTCGAACACAGGGGTATTATGAGACCCAGTACTTC. As protein: CASSSRTQGYYETQYF.

This clonotype was recorded many times. The chain combines TRBV20-1 with TRBJ1-5, with unresolved D. CDR1 and CDR2 (germline): DFQATT, SNEGSKA (reference sequence). This CDR3 has 13 amino acids. With 6 bases removed from V and 2 bases from J, the gap between germline ends came to 11 bases. CDR3 sequence: CSAGRGGNQPQHF. DNA of the CDR3: TGCAGTGCCGGGCGGGGAGGCAATCAGCCCCAGCATTTT.

Many counts were recorded for this clonotype. J is TRBJ1-5 and V is TRBV19, with TRBD1 as a possible D gene (6 bases). The CDR3 consists of 15 residues. Germline CDR1 is LNHDA and CDR2 is SQIVND (reference sequence). Between the trimmed V and J ends, which lost 8 bases and 1 base, there was a span of 15 bases. This chain's CDR3 is CASQRIGQSNQPQHF. The CDR3, as DNA: TGTGCCAGTCAACGGATCGGACAGAGCAATCAGCCCCAGCATTTT.

Ten or more counts support this clonotype. The V call is TRBV20-1, the J call TRBJ2-7, with D unclear. The CDR3 totals 15 residues. Trimming removed 0 bases from V and 3 bases from J, with 15 bases in between. Germline CDR1 DFQATT, CDR2 SNEGSKA (reference sequence). The CDR3 DNA reads TGCAGTGCTAGAGACTGGATCCAACCCAACTACGAGCAGTACTTC. It translates to CSARDWIQPNYEQYF.

Only a few counts were recorded for this clonotype. The J gene is TRBJ1-1, the V gene TRBV6-2 or TRBV6-3; D is unclear. This CDR3 comprises 17 residues. V was trimmed by 6 bases and J by 1 base, leaving 21 bases between them. The germline V gene has CDR1 MNHEY and CDR2 SVGEGT. The CDR3 region is CASSHSSRSTQNTEAFF. CDR3 bases: TGTGCCAGCAGCCATTCCTCCCGCTCGACTCAGAACACTGAAGCTTTCTTT.

This clonotype was counted at least ten times. The gene calls are TRBV6-1 and TRBJ2-6, with 11 bases aligning to TRBD1. The CDR3 has 15 residues. J was trimmed by 1 base and V by 11 bases; bases with no gene match: 4. Germline lookup yields CDR1 MNHNS and CDR2 SASEGT. The CDR3 region has the DNA TGTGCCGGCGGACAGGGGGCTTCTGGGGCCAACGTCCTGACTTTC. Protein sequence: CAGGQGASGANVLTF.